This passage covers 16 T cell receptor beta chains from one sample sequenced in a study of T cells in Graves' hyperthyroidism and ophthalmopathy. There were TCR beta CDR3 regions amplified from RNA transcripts. HTBI primers were used for first-round RT-PCR of the TCR CDR3. TCRdb analysed the multiplex PCR reads with MiXCR anew, one entry per CDR3 protein. Here the sample spans some 510,000 distinct CDR3 sequences, 20% being singletons. The sequencing sample was made of blood. Receptors originate from a young man with Graves' hyperthyroidism.

Ten or more counts support this clonotype. The V and J genes are TRBV12-3 or TRBV12-4 and TRBJ1-5; D is unresolved. V was shortened by 4 bases and J by 3 bases, with 13 bases between the two germline ends. The CDR3 is 15 residues long. The CDR3 nucleotides are TGTGCCAGCAGTTCCTTAAGGCAGATCAATCAGCCCCAGCATTTT. The encoded protein is CASSSLRQINQPQHF.

As DNA, the CDR3 is TGCGCCAGCAGCCAAGATGGGTCGGCGGGGGAGGGCGAGACCCAGTACTTC. Translation: CASSQDGSAGEGETQYF. The J gene is TRBJ2-5, the V gene TRBV4-1; 7 positions agree with TRBD2. Germline V CDR1 and CDR2: MGHRA, YSYEKL. This CDR3 has 17 amino acids. V was pared by 0 bases and J by 5 bases, with 12 bases of the junction left unmatched.

This clonotype has a count of ten or more. V and J are TRBV20-1 and TRBJ1-5; TRBD1 is a possible D gene (6 bases). V was trimmed by 3 bases and J by 4 bases, leaving 10 bases between them. This CDR3 comprises 13 residues. Per germline, CDR1 DFQATT and CDR2 SNEGSKA (reference sequence). The CDR3 sequence: CSASTGPNQPQHF. In DNA, the CDR3 is TGCAGTGCTAGTACAGGGCCAAATCAGCCCCAGCATTTT.

The chain has TRBV27 and TRBJ1-5, with TRBD1 identical over 8 bases. V lost 3 bases and J lost 7; bases outside the gene matches: 5. Looked up from germline, CDR1 is MNHEY and CDR2 is SMNVEV (reference sequence). There are 14 residues in the CDR3. The CDR3 sequence: CASSFGQGEQPQHF. In DNA form, the CDR3 reads TGTGCCAGCAGTTTTGGACAGGGAGAACAGCCCCAGCATTTT.

Only a few counts were recorded for this clonotype. J is TRBJ2-2 and V is TRBV27; perhaps TRBD2 as D (6 bases). The V end lost 6 bases, the J end lost 5 bases, and 16 bases lay between the germline ends. The CDR3 has 15 amino acids. Germline V gene sequence: CDR1 MNHEY, CDR2 SMNVEV (reference sequence). CDR3 protein: CASRPGGGGTGELFF. In DNA form, the CDR3 reads TGTGCCAGCAGACCCGGGGGAGGAGGGACCGGGGAGCTGTTTTTT.

This clonotype was observed many times. The rearrangement links TRBV6-5 to TRBJ1-2; D gene ambiguous. Looked up from germline, CDR1 is MNHEY and CDR2 is SVGAGI. This CDR3 has 15 residues. V dropped 2 bases and J dropped 6 bases, with 16 bases sitting between them. This CDR3 is CASSYEGIIGNGYTF. Here the CDR3 DNA reads TGTGCCAGCAGTTACGAGGGTATTATAGGTAATGGCTACACCTTC.

In its sample, this clonotype was seen many times. The chain uses TRBV9 and TRBJ2-5; D may be TRBD2 (5 bases). The CDR3 sequence is 16 residues long. Trimming stripped 1 base from V and 5 bases from J, with 18 bases between. Per germline, CDR1 SGDLS and CDR2 YYNGEE. The CDR3 region is CASSVSPHRPGETQYF. The CDR3, as DNA: TGTGCCAGCAGCGTATCCCCTCATCGTCCGGGGGAGACCCAGTACTTC. The full variable domain, completed using reference TRBV9 and TRBJ2-5, is DSGVTQTPKHLITATGQRVTLRCSPRSGDLSVYWYQQSLDQGLQFLIQYYNGEERAKGNILERFSAQQFPDLHSELNLSSLELGDSALYFCASSVSPHRPGETQYFGPGTRLLVL.

This clonotype was detected many times. The chain has TRBV6-2 or TRBV6-3 and TRBJ1-5; no clear D gene. The germline V gene encodes CDR1 MNHEY and CDR2 SVGEGT. Deletions cut 2 bases from V and 0 bases from J, with 11 bases between. CDR3 length: 16 amino acids. Here the CDR3 reads CASSYVGTSSNQPQHF. The CDR3 DNA sequence: TGTGCCAGCAGTTACGTGGGCACCAGTAGCAATCAGCCCCAGCATTTT.

The chain combines TRBV11-2 with TRBJ1-2, with TRBD1 matching over 12 bases. The ends lost 3 bases at V and 7 bases at J; junction bases unmatched: 9. This CDR3 spans 16 amino acids. CDR1 is SGHAT and CDR2 is FQNNGV in the germline V gene. CDR3 coding DNA: TGTGCCAGCAGCTTGGGGACGGGACAGGGGGCCGGTGGCTACACCTTC. Protein product: CASSLGTGQGAGGYTF.

This rearrangement joins TRBV10-3 to TRBJ2-7; D possibly matches TRBD1 or TRBD2 (5 bases each). CDR3 length: 14 residues. CDR1 and CDR2 from the germline V gene are ENHRY and SYGVKD. V was trimmed by 5 bases and J by 3 bases, leaving 14 bases between them. The CDR3 loop is CAISYRDRSYEQYF. CDR3 in DNA: TGTGCCATCAGTTACCGGGACCGGAGCTACGAGCAGTACTTC.

This clonotype was counted a single time. The genes are TRBV28 and TRBJ2-5, with TRBD2 identical over 7 bases. Trimming took 2 bases from V and 1 from J; bases not matched to a gene: 4. Per germline, CDR1 MDHEN and CDR2 SYDVKM. The CDR3 runs 15 residues. CDR3 in amino acids: CASSLRGEIQETQYF. The CDR3 DNA reads TGTGCCAGCAGTTTACGGGGGGAGATCCAAGAGACCCAGTACTTC.

The CDR3, as DNA: TGTGCCAGCAGCTCTCTCCGAAACCTCAGGGGAGGGCTTGATAATTCACCCCTCCACTTT. Its translation: CASSSLRNLRGGLDNSPLHF. The chain has TRBV13 and TRBJ1-6, with a possible D match to TRBD1 (6 bases). This CDR3 spans 20 amino acids. Germline V CDR1 and CDR2: PRHDT, FYEKMQ (reference sequence). V was trimmed by 4 bases and J by 5 bases, leaving 27 bases between them.

Ten or more counts support this clonotype. V and J are TRBV6-1 and TRBJ2-5, with 10 bases aligning to TRBD2. The length of the CDR3 is 17 residues. With 2 bases clipped from V and 2 bases from J, the junction kept 8 bases outside the gene matches. Germline values: CDR1 MNHNS, CDR2 SASEGT. CDR3 amino acids: CASSEWVIAGGQETQYF. For the CDR3, the DNA is TGTGCCAGCAGTGAATGGGTGATAGCGGGGGGTCAAGAGACCCAGTACTTC.

This chain connects TRBV7-8 to TRBJ2-5; D possibly matches TRBD1 or TRBD2 (5 bases each). V was pared by 4 bases and J by 5 bases, with 20 bases between. Germline-derived CDR1 and CDR2 are SGHVS and FQNEAQ. The CDR3 extends over 16 amino acids. CDR3: CASSSAALGRAETQYF. DNA of the CDR3: TGTGCCAGCAGCTCAGCGGCTTTGGGGCGCGCGGAGACCCAGTACTTC.

This clonotype has only a few counts. The V call is TRBV25-1, the J call TRBJ1-2; D remains unclear. The CDR3 sequence is 10 residues long. The germline V gene has CDR1 MGHDK and CDR2 SYGVNS. Between the trimmed V and J ends, which lost 6 bases and 8 bases, there was a span of 7 bases. The CDR3 region is CASRARGYTF. Here the CDR3 DNA reads TGTGCCAGCAGGGCTCGGGGCTACACCTTC.

Many counts were recorded for this clonotype. The V call is TRBV2, the J call TRBJ1-5; 8 bases fit TRBD1. This CDR3 spans 16 amino acids. V was clipped by 7 bases and J by 2 bases; unmatched bases: 10. Germline V gives CDR1 SNHLY, CDR2 FYNNEI. CDR3 protein: CASTAAGGAGNQPQHF. The DNA of the CDR3 is TGTGCCAGCACTGCGGCAGGGGGCGCGGGCAATCAGCCCCAGCATTTT.